This T cell receptor (beta chain) was captured in a study of shared clonotypes between healthy human individuals. CD45RO-negative CD8 cells positively selected for CCR7 made up the naive population, which excluded terminally differentiated effector memory CD45RA+ cells. CDR1 and CDR2 from the germline V gene are SGHRS and YFSETQ. The CDR3 extends over 17 amino acids. V was clipped by 5 bases and J by 3 bases; unmatched bases: 10. At a deep level, the assay was run. This table comes from immunoSEQ multiplex PCR, and its TCRdb copy is limited to in-frame clones, with some not included. The sample includes under 2,000,000 clones, approximately 94% of them seen just once.

Material: naive CD8+ T cells sorted from blood. This sequence joins TRBV5-1 and TRBJ2-2; 10 bases line up with TRBD1. The clonotype originates from a man between 18 and 35 years old in good health. The CDR3, as DNA: TGCGCCAGCAGGGATCCTACCGGGACAGGGGACACCGGGGAGCTGTTTTTT. It yields the protein CASRDPTGTGDTGELFF.